Reported below is one T cell receptor beta chain. Its specificity is unknown. The source of the sample is a study of T cell responses to AZD1222 COVID-19 vaccine. Findings and caveats of the study: Donors skewed white British and female; clonal diversity was possibly underestimated. When two AZD1222 doses had been given, Spike-specific TCR breadth and depth rose. Scientists sampled the repertoires only once the peak T cell response had passed.

Per germline, CDR1 MNHEY and CDR2 SVGAGI. This CDR3 has 15 amino acids. V was clipped by 9 bases and J by 5 bases, with 23 bases between them. Clones were read by immunoSEQ multiplex PCR, and TCRdb kept only the in-frame ones, dropping some. The sample yields roughly 100,000 clones, 82% seen once. The chain uses TRBV6-5 and TRBJ2-7, with D perhaps matching TRBD2 (5 bases). Sequencing was performed on peripheral blood, taken on day 0 of AZD1222 vaccination. The sequence came from an adult in good health. Written as DNA, the CDR3 is TGTGCCAGTCTTCGTCGGGGAAAAGTCGGGCACGAGCAGTACTTC. This codes for CASLRRGKVGHEQYF.